This is a list of T cell receptor beta chains from one sample in a study of response to subunit inactivated influenza vaccine. TCRdb reprocessed the RT-PCR reads via MiXCR and lists one record per CDR3 protein. The table lists roughly 520,000 distinct CDR3 sequences, 25% of them singletons. The specimen comprised CD4+ T cells sorted from PBMCs, sampled about 5 days after vaccination. The receptors were gathered from a man between 50 and 59 years old who received an inactivated influenza vaccine. Both conserved end residues are part of each CDR3. D genes are given only for firm matches. Size is omitted from some rows. Given values are once, few, many or a class for expanded clones.

v_gene: TRBV20-1; abundance: many; d_gene: TRBD2; j_gene: TRBJ2-1; CDR3nt: TGCAGGGGACTAGCGGGAGGAAGCGAGCAGTTCTTC; CDR3aa: CRGLAGGSEQFF
v_gene: TRBV10-1; abundance: few; d_gene: -; j_gene: TRBJ1-3; CDR3nt: TGCGCCAGCAGTCCGACACCCTCTGGAAACACCATATATTTT; CDR3aa: CASSPTPSGNTIYF
v_gene: TRBV7-8; abundance: -; d_gene: -; j_gene: TRBJ1-2; CDR3nt: TGTGCCAGCAGCTTAGCTTTCCTGGACCCATGGTCCTATGGCTACACCTTC; CDR3aa: CASSLAFLDPWSYGYTF
v_gene: TRBV7-9; abundance: -; d_gene: TRBD1; j_gene: TRBJ2-3; CDR3nt: TGTGCCAGCAGCTTAAAGGGGGCCGTGGGGGATACGCAGTATTTT; CDR3aa: CASSLKGAVGDTQYF
v_gene: TRBV20-1; abundance: -; d_gene: TRBD1; j_gene: TRBJ2-3; CDR3nt: TGCAGTGCCGCGACAGGGAGTCTGACAGATACGCAGTATTTT; CDR3aa: CSAATGSLTDTQYF
v_gene: TRBV29-1; abundance: -; d_gene: TRBD2; j_gene: TRBJ2-2; CDR3nt: TGCAGCGTTGTGATAAGCGGGAGCAACACCGGGGAGCTGTTTTTT; CDR3aa: CSVVISGSNTGELFF
v_gene: TRBV20-1; abundance: few; d_gene: TRBD2; j_gene: TRBJ2-1; CDR3nt: TGCAGTGCTAGTACTAGCGGACGTCGAAATGAGCAGTTCTTC; CDR3aa: CSASTSGRRNEQFF
v_gene: TRBV10-1; abundance: -; d_gene: -; j_gene: TRBJ1-4; CDR3nt: TGCGCCAGTCTTCAAGCAACTAATGAAAAACTGTTTTTT; CDR3aa: CASLQATNEKLFF
v_gene: TRBV4-2; abundance: -; d_gene: -; j_gene: TRBJ2-5; CDR3nt: TGTGCCAGCAGCCGAGGCTTGGGGGAGGAAGAGACCCAGTACTTC; CDR3aa: CASSRGLGEEETQYF
v_gene: TRBV6-2/TRBV6-3; abundance: few; d_gene: TRBD1; j_gene: TRBJ1-5; CDR3nt: TGTGCCAGCAAACCCAGGACAGGGAGGTCTAATCAGCCCCAGCATTTT; CDR3aa: CASKPRTGRSNQPQHF
v_gene: TRBV6-5; abundance: few; d_gene: -; j_gene: TRBJ1-2; CDR3nt: TGTGCCAGCAGGCGTCCAGGGCTTGGCTACACCTTC; CDR3aa: CASRRPGLGYTF
v_gene: TRBV12-3/TRBV12-4; abundance: few; d_gene: TRBD2; j_gene: TRBJ2-2; CDR3nt: TGTGCCAGCACCCGGGGGGGGCGAGGTGGGGAGCTGTTTTTT; CDR3aa: CASTRGGRGGELFF
v_gene: TRBV4-1; abundance: once; d_gene: -; j_gene: TRBJ2-7; CDR3nt: TGCGCCAGCACTTTTTACCAGGGGAGAGACGAGCAGTACTTC; CDR3aa: CASTFYQGRDEQYF
v_gene: TRBV24-1; abundance: -; d_gene: -; j_gene: TRBJ2-1; CDR3nt: TGTGCCACCAGTGATTTTAACGGGGAGCAGTTCTTC; CDR3aa: CATSDFNGEQFF
v_gene: TRBV5-8; abundance: -; d_gene: -; j_gene: TRBJ2-7; CDR3nt: TGTGCCAGCAGCTTTTATCACGAGCAGTACTTC; CDR3aa: CASSFYHEQYF
v_gene: TRBV6-2/TRBV6-3; abundance: -; d_gene: TRBD1; j_gene: TRBJ1-5; CDR3nt: TGTGCCAGCAGTTACCTCCGCAGGGGGCCGATCAAGAGCAATCAGCCCCAGCATTTT; CDR3aa: CASSYLRRGPIKSNQPQHF
v_gene: TRBV3-1; abundance: -; d_gene: -; j_gene: TRBJ1-3; CDR3nt: TGTGCCAGCAGCCAAGGGGTCAGGGACCACACCATATATTTT; CDR3aa: CASSQGVRDHTIYF
v_gene: TRBV29-1; abundance: -; d_gene: -; j_gene: TRBJ1-2; CDR3nt: TGCAGCGTTGAAGATGGCATTAACTATGGCTACACCTTC; CDR3aa: CSVEDGINYGYTF
v_gene: TRBV3-1; abundance: -; d_gene: -; j_gene: TRBJ1-2; CDR3nt: TGTGCCAGCAGCCAAGCGCAATTGGGATCCGGCTATGGCTACACCTTC; CDR3aa: CASSQAQLGSGYGYTF
v_gene: TRBV6-2/TRBV6-3; abundance: -; d_gene: TRBD1; j_gene: TRBJ2-3; CDR3nt: TGTGCCAGCAGTCACAGCTTTGGACAGGGGGCCTCTCCAGGACACACAGATACGCAGTATTTT; CDR3aa: CASSHSFGQGASPGHTDTQYF
v_gene: TRBV2; abundance: -; d_gene: -; j_gene: TRBJ1-6; CDR3nt: TGTGCCAGCAGTATACTCGAGGGAGGTGATTCACCCCTCCACTTT; CDR3aa: CASSILEGGDSPLHF
v_gene: TRBV6-1; abundance: -; d_gene: TRBD1; j_gene: TRBJ2-7; CDR3nt: TGTGCCAGCAGCCCCGGGACAGGGTGGCGCGAGCAGTACTTC; CDR3aa: CASSPGTGWREQYF
v_gene: TRBV4-2; abundance: few; d_gene: -; j_gene: TRBJ2-1; CDR3nt: TGTGCCAGCAGCCGGGGGACAAACAATGAGCAGTTCTTC; CDR3aa: CASSRGTNNEQFF
v_gene: TRBV4-3; abundance: -; d_gene: -; j_gene: TRBJ2-5; CDR3nt: TGCGCCAGCAGCCAAAGACTGGGAGAGACCCAGTACTTC; CDR3aa: CASSQRLGETQYF
v_gene: TRBV6-1; abundance: few; d_gene: -; j_gene: TRBJ1-1; CDR3nt: TGTGCCAGCAGTGACCGGGCGTTGAACACTGAAGCTTTCTTT; CDR3aa: CASSDRALNTEAFF